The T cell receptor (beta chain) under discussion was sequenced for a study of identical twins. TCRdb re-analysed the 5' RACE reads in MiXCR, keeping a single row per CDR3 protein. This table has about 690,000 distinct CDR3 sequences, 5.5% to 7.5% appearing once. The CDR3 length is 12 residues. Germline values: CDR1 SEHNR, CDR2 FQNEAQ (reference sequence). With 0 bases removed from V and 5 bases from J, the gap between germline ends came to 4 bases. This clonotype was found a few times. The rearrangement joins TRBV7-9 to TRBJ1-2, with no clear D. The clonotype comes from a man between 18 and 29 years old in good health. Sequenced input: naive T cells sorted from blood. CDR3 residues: CASSLAPYGYTF. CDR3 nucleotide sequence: TGTGCCAGCAGCTTAGCCCCTTATGGCTACACCTTC.